One and the same sample provided the 11 T cell receptor beta chains below, sequenced in a study of blood T cells in healthy people across ages. It was with a sample-barcoded 5' primer and a J-beta primer mix that a second PCR of roughly 7 to 12 cycles was run. One entry per CDR3 protein results from TCRdb running MiXCR on the 5' RACE reads. The sample gives 1.8 million or so distinct CDR3 sequences, about 39% of which show up once; 20% to 25% is in the top ten. Sequencing was carried out using blood. Receptor source: a human donor in good health.

Only a few counts were recorded for this clonotype. This sequence joins TRBV5-1 and TRBJ2-5; possible D gene TRBD2, 6 bases. The CDR3 is 13 residues long. CDR1 is SGHRS and CDR2 is YFSETQ in the germline V gene. V was cut by 6 bases and J by 4 bases, with 13 bases left in between. CDR3 bases: TGCGCCAGCACTTACGGGGGTGGAGAGACCCAGTACTTC. Translating gives CASTYGGGETQYF.

This clonotype was counted once. The chain has TRBV6-5 and TRBJ2-1; 14 bases align to TRBD2. The CDR3 has 13 residues. The junction had 7 bases not matched to a gene; V was cut back by 11 bases and J by 10 bases. The germline V gene encodes CDR1 MNHEY and CDR2 SVGAGI. The CDR3 spells CAVRTSGGHEQFF. CDR3 bases: TGTGCCGTCCGGACTAGCGGGGGGCACGAGCAGTTCTTC.

This chain uses TRBV24-1 with TRBJ1-5; 8 bases map to TRBD1. The CDR3 sequence is 15 residues long. V lost 3 bases, J lost 7 bases, and 7 bases stayed unmatched. Germline V gene data show CDR1 as KGHDR and CDR2 as SFDVKD. The CDR3 region is CATSDRTGGKQPQHF. The CDR3 DNA sequence: TGTGCCACCAGTGATCGTACAGGGGGGAAACAGCCCCAGCATTTT.

This sequence joins TRBV6-5 and TRBJ1-2; the D is unclear. This CDR3 has 15 residues. Germline V gene lookup returns CDR1 MNHEY and CDR2 SVGAGI. V was shortened by 0 bases and J by 8 bases, with 16 bases between the two germline ends. The CDR3 loop is CASSYSGRYSHGYTF. CDR3 coding DNA: TGTGCCAGCAGTTACTCGGGTCGGTACAGCCACGGCTACACCTTC.

This clonotype was counted many times. The junction and the germline gene differ at one end; a read error may be behind it. V and J are TRBV5-1 and TRBJ2-6, with D unclear. The CDR3 length is 15 residues. The V gene's germline CDR1 is SGHRS and CDR2 YFSETQ. CDR3 loop: CASSLSDSGANVLTF. CDR3 bases: TGTGCCAGCAGCCTCAGTGACTCTGGGGCCAACGTCCTGACTTTC.

This clonotype was observed a few times. The V gene is TRBV24-1, the J gene TRBJ2-1, with D unresolved. The V and J ends lost 4 bases and 11 bases respectively, with 11 bases between them. This CDR3 is built from 12 residues. Germline-derived CDR1 and CDR2 are KGHDR and SFDVKD. CDR3 amino acids: CATSDPTEKQFF. The DNA for the CDR3 is TGTGCCACCAGTGACCCCACGGAGAAGCAGTTCTTC.

This clonotype came up once. V is TRBV20-1 and J is TRBJ1-1, with 7 bases that match TRBD1. The germline gives CDR1 DFQATT, CDR2 SNEGSKA (reference sequence). Trimming cost V 1 base and J 10 bases; bases outside gene matches: 12. The CDR3 runs to 14 residues. DNA for the CDR3: TGCAGTGCTAGAGTAAACAGGGGAGGGTCGGGAGCTTTCTTT. Its translation is CSARVNRGGSGAFF.

V is TRBV5-1 and J is TRBJ2-7; TRBD2 might be the D (6 bases). Trimming took 7 bases from V and 0 from J, leaving 17 bases between them. CDR3 length: 15 residues. Germline lookup yields CDR1 SGHRS and CDR2 YFSETQ. Here the CDR3 reads CASGTDIMSSYEQYF. The CDR3 coding sequence is TGCGCCAGCGGGACTGACATTATGAGCTCCTACGAGCAGTACTTC.

The DNA for the CDR3 is TGTGCCAGCAGCTTAGGAAAGGGGGCCCGGTATCAGCCCCAGCATTTT. This sequence encodes CASSLGKGARYQPQHF. The V call is TRBV5-5, the J call TRBJ1-5; 7 positions agree with TRBD1. CDR1 and CDR2 from the germline V gene are SGHKS and YYEKEE (reference sequence). The CDR3 is 16 amino acids. Trimming at V came to 2 bases and at J to 5 bases, leaving 10 bases not matched to a gene.

This clonotype was detected a few times. The chain is built from TRBV4-2 and TRBJ2-4; 8 nucleotides match TRBD1. The J call is doubtful: the DNA matches TRBJ2-7 better. The germline V gene encodes CDR1 LGHNA and CDR2 YNFKEQ. CDR3 length: 15 residues. The CDR3 region is CASSQDLTGGYEQYF. For the CDR3, the DNA is TGTGCCAGCAGCCAAGATCTTACAGGGGGCTACGAGCAGTACTTC.

Regarding this clonotype: An end of the junction does not agree with germline; a read error may underlie this. The J gene is TRBJ2-3, the V gene TRBV7-7, with 7 nucleotides matching TRBD1. Germline CDR1 is SSHAT and CDR2 is FNYEAQ (reference sequence). The CDR3 extends over 15 amino acids. The CDR3 reads CASSRTRDRTDTQYF. The CDR3 bases are TGTGCTAGCAGCCGTACCCGGGACAGAACAGATACGCAGTATTTT.